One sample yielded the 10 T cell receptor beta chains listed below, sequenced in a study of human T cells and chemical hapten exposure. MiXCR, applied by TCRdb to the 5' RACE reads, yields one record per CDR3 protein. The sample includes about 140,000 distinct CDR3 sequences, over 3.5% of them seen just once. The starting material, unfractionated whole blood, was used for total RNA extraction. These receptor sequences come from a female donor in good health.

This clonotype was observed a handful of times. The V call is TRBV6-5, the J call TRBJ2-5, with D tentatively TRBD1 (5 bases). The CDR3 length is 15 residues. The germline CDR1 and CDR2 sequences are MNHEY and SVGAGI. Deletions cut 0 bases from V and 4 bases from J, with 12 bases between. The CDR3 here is CASSYSIGRVETQYF. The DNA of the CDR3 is TGTGCCAGCAGTTACTCGATTGGCAGGGTAGAGACCCAGTACTTC.

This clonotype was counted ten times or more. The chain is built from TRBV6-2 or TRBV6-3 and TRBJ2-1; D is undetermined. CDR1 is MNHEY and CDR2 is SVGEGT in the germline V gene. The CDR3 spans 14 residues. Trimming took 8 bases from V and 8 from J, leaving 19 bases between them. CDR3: CASERLPSGYEQFF. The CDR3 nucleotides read TGTGCCAGCGAGCGACTCCCCAGTGGGTATGAGCAGTTCTTC.

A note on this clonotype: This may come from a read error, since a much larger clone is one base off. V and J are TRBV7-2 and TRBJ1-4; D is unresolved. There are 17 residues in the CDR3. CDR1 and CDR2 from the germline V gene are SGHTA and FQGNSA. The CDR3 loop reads CASSFGYHRPQSEKLCF. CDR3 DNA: TGTGCCAGCAGCTTTGGGTACCACAGACCTCAGAGTGAAAAACTGTGTTTT.

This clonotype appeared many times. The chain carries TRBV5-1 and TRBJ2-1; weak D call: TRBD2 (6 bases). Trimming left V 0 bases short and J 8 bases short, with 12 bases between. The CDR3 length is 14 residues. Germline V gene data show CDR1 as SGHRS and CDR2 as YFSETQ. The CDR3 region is CASSLALAYDEQFF. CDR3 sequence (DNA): TGCGCCAGCAGCTTGGCACTAGCTTACGATGAGCAGTTCTTC.

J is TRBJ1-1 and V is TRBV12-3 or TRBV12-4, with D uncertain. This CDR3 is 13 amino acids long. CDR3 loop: CASGWNMNTEAFF. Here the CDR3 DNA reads TGTGCGAGCGGTTGGAACATGAACACTGAAGCTTTCTTT.

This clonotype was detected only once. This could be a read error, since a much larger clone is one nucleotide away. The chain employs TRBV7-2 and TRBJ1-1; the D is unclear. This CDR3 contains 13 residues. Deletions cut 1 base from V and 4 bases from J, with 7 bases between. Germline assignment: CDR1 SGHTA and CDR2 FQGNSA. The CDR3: CASSLGRFTEAFF. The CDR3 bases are TGTGCCAGCAGCTTAGGCAGGTTCACTGAAGCTTTCTTT.

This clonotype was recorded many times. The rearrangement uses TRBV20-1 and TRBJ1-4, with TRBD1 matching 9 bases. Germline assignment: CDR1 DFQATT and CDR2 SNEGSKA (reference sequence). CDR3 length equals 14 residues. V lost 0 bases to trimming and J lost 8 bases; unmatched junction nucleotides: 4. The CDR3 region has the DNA TGCAGTGCTAGAGAGACAGGGGGGGTGGAAAAACTGTTTTTT. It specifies CSARETGGVEKLFF.

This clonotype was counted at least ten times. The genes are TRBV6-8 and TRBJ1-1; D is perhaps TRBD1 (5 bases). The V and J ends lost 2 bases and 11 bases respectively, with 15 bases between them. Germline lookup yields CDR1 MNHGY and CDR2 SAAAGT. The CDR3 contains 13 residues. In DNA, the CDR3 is TGTGCCAGCAGTTACGGGAAGGGGCGATTCGCTTTCTTT. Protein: CASSYGKGRFAFF.

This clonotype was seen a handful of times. CDR3 DNA: TGTGCCAGCAGTCAAAAGGGGGGTATTCGGGCTTTCTTT. Residues: CASSQKGGIRAFF. V usage is TRBV12-3 or TRBV12-4 and J usage is TRBJ1-1, with D tentatively TRBD1 (6 bases). The CDR3 loop spans 13 amino acids. The V and J ends lost 5 bases and 11 bases respectively, with 18 bases between them.

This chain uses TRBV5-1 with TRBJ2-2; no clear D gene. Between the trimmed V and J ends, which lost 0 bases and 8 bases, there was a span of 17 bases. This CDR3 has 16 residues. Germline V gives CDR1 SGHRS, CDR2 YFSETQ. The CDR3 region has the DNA TGCGCCAGCAGCTTGGGTGGCGGAGTCCGGGTGGGGGAGCTGTTTTTT. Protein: CASSLGGGVRVGELFF.